This record covers a single T cell receptor beta chain. Its antigen is still unknown. V was shortened by 0 bases and J by 3 bases, with 14 bases between the two germline ends. Germline CDR1 SEHNR, CDR2 FQNEAQ (reference sequence). CDR3 length: 16 amino acids. The sample belongs to a study of T cells in localized non-small cell lung cancer. The study, taken as a whole, reports: Heterogeneity cannot be ruled out, as sequencing used one tumor region only. Clonality peaked in uninvolved adjacent lung rather than tumor. Adjacent lung held a median roughly 50 of the top 100 tumor clones.

Sequencing used immunoSEQ multiplex PCR; TCRdb keeps in-frame clones, though not all of them. The sample yields about 43,000 clones, about 91% seen once. This sequence joins TRBV7-9 and TRBJ1-1; unclear D gene. Sequencing was performed on PBMCs, taken before any cancer treatment. The TCR sequence derives from a woman aged 35-70 years with stage II lung adenocarcinoma. CDR3 coding DNA: TGTGCCAGCAGCTTAGCAGCCAGAATCCTTGACACTGAAGCTTTCTTT. Its protein product is CASSLAARILDTEAFF.